This TCR beta chain was captured in a study of PD-1 blockade in classical Hodgkin lymphoma. Study-wide results and caveats: CD4+ TCR diversity climbed significantly by C4D1, unlike CD8+ TCR diversity. Newly diagnosed patients reportedly had lower baseline TCR diversity than healthy donors. The repertoire differences lack a defined cause, possibly disease activity or prior therapy.

Brentuximab vedotin exposure varied, and every patient relapsed after autologous stem cell transplantation. Under best response, outcomes were complete response, partial response or progressive disease. The sample holds a few counts of this clone. Its specificity is not known. Germline assignment: CDR1 SGHTA and CDR2 FQGTGA. This CDR3 has 15 amino acids. V was shortened by 1 base and J by 6 bases, with 12 bases between the two germline ends. TCRdb keeps only in-frame clones here, not all; method: immunoSEQ multiplex PCR. The table includes 70,000 to 80,000 clones, 85% to 95% detected once. The receptor was derived from a human donor with classical Hodgkin lymphoma. The rearrangement joins TRBV7-3 to TRBJ2-2; tentative D call: TRBD1 (5 bases). This sample comprised peripheral blood mononuclear cells (PBMCs), obtained at baseline. In DNA, the CDR3 is TGTGCCAGCAGCTTAAGCAGGGTTCTTGCCGGGGAGCTGTTTTTT. This encodes CASSLSRVLAGELFF.